One sample yielded the 11 T cell receptor beta chains listed below, sequenced in a study of response to subunit inactivated influenza vaccine. Via MiXCR, TCRdb re-called the RT-PCR reads, giving one row per CDR3 protein. The table records 550,000 to 650,000 distinct CDR3 sequences, about 11% of them present only once. This specimen consisted of PBMCs from blood, obtained on the day of vaccination. The receptor source for this set is a man aged 45-60 years who received an inactivated influenza vaccine.

The chain recombines TRBV9 with TRBJ2-2; the D gene could be TRBD1 or TRBD2 (6 bases each). Germline V gene sequence: CDR1 SGDLS, CDR2 YYNGEE. CDR3 length: 16 residues. Deletions cut 1 base from V and 4 bases from J, with 14 bases between. The CDR3 protein is CASSVRGADPTGELFF. The CDR3 DNA is TGTGCCAGCAGCGTAAGGGGGGCAGACCCCACCGGGGAGCTGTTTTTT.

The rearrangement links TRBV15 to TRBJ2-3, with D maybe TRBD2 (7 bases). CDR3 size: 21 residues. Per germline, CDR1 LNHNV and CDR2 YYDKDF (reference sequence). The V gene lost 1 base and the J gene lost 4 bases, with 30 bases spanning the gap. The CDR3 loop is CATSRVTMGWGGVFKPDTQYF. CDR3 bases: TGTGCCACCAGCAGAGTTACTATGGGGTGGGGGGGCGTCTTCAAGCCAGATACGCAGTATTTT.

The sample holds many counts of this clonotype. V is TRBV28 and J is TRBJ2-7, with 8 nucleotides matching TRBD2. CDR3 size: 14 residues. Germline CDR1 reads MDHEN; CDR2 reads SYDVKM. With 2 bases clipped from V and 8 bases from J, the junction kept 8 bases outside the gene matches. The CDR3 DNA sequence: TGTGCCAGCAGTTTAATCGGGACTAGATCTAAGCAGTACTTC. Protein: CASSLIGTRSKQYF.

The sample holds many counts of this clonotype. The rearrangement links TRBV29-1 to TRBJ2-7; the match to TRBD2 covers 7 bases. CDR1 and CDR2 from the germline V gene are SQVTM and ANQGSEA. V shed 5 bases and J 0 bases; nucleotides not matched to a gene: 13. The CDR3 loop spans 16 amino acids. The CDR3 region has the DNA TGCAGCGTTCGTGGCGGGAGCCCTTTGAGCTCCTACGAGCAGTACTTC. Its translation: CSVRGGSPLSSYEQYF.

The rearrangement joins TRBV5-5 to TRBJ2-5; 14 nucleotides match TRBD2. The V segment lost 4 bases and the J segment 2 bases; nucleotides outside the gene matches: 7. The CDR3 spans 17 residues. Germline values: CDR1 SGHKS, CDR2 YYEKEE (reference sequence). The CDR3 here is CASSRGLAGGKQETQYF. The CDR3, as DNA: TGTGCCAGCAGCCGCGGACTAGCGGGAGGCAAACAAGAGACCCAGTACTTC.

This clonotype was detected ten times or more. V is TRBV10-3 and J is TRBJ2-1; 10 positions match TRBD2. J was trimmed by 7 bases and V by 5 bases; bases with no gene match: 8. This CDR3 region has 15 residues. The V gene's germline CDR1 is ENHRY and CDR2 SYGVKD. The CDR3 region is CAISPSSGSSNEQFF. As DNA, the CDR3 is TGTGCCATCAGTCCTTCTAGCGGGAGTTCGAATGAGCAGTTCTTC.

The chain recombines TRBV11-2 with TRBJ2-5; 8 nucleotides align to TRBD2. This CDR3 contains 14 residues. Germline V lookup: CDR1 SGHAT, CDR2 FQNNGV. Losses at the gene ends were 5 bases for V and 10 bases for J; bases not matched to a gene: 12. The CDR3 DNA is TGTGCCAGCAGCAATTCCCGCGGGGGGCCCCTCCAGTACTTC. Protein product: CASSNSRGGPLQYF.

The chain is built from TRBV2 and TRBJ2-7, with TRBD1 identical over 9 bases. The CDR3 runs to 17 residues. V shed 2 bases and J 2 bases; nucleotides not matched to a gene: 10. In germline, CDR1 is SNHLY, CDR2 FYNNEI. The CDR3 loop is CASSESSSGQGTYEQYF. CDR3 DNA sequence: TGTGCCAGCAGTGAATCTTCTTCGGGACAGGGAACCTACGAGCAGTACTTC.

This clonotype was picked up a small number of times. The genes are TRBV3-1 and TRBJ2-5; a possible D gene is TRBD2 (6 bases). This CDR3 has 15 residues. Germline V gene sequence: CDR1 LGHDT, CDR2 YNNKEL (reference sequence). V was cut by 0 bases and J by 5 bases, with 13 bases left in between. The CDR3 protein is CASSQDPTRRETQYF. The DNA for the CDR3 is TGTGCCAGCAGCCAAGATCCGACTAGGAGGGAGACCCAGTACTTC.

The rearrangement links TRBV7-3 to TRBJ2-7; D may be TRBD2 (6 bases). V lost 0 bases, J lost 4 bases, and 16 bases lay in between. The germline V gene has CDR1 SGHTA and CDR2 FQGTGA. This CDR3 is 16 amino acids long. CDR3 sequence (DNA): TGTGCCAGCAGCTTAACGTTAATGCGGGGAGAATACGAGCAGTACTTC. Protein: CASSLTLMRGEYEQYF.

J is TRBJ2-3 and V is TRBV29-1; D uncertain. V was clipped by 4 bases and J by 9 bases, with 8 bases between them. Germline V gene lookup returns CDR1 SQVTM and CDR2 ANQGSEA. This CDR3 contains 10 residues. The DNA of the CDR3 is TGCAGCGTTGGAGATCTAACGCAGTATTTT. Amino acid sequence: CSVGDLTQYF.